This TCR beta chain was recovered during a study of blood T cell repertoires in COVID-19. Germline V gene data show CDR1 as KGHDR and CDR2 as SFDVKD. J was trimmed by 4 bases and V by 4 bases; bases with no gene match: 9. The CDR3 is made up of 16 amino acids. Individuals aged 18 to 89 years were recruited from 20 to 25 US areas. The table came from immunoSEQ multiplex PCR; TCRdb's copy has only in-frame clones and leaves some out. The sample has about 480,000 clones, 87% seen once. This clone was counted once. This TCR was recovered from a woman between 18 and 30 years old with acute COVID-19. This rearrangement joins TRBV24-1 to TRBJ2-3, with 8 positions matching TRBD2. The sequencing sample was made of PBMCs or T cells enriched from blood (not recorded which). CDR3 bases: TGTGCCACCAGTGAAACTGGCGGGGGGCGTCCAGATACGCAGTATTTT. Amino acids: CATSETGGGRPDTQYF.